The next 16 T cell receptor beta chains were all read from a single sample in a study of blood T cell repertoires in COVID-19 (dated by TCRdb to the early 2020s). Libraries were made using the immunoSEQ multiplex PCR assay. As stored in TCRdb, this immuneACCESS dataset retains in-frame rearrangements with V and J assigned. A fraction of the clones does not appear; measured against another copy, unresolved V genes explain less than half of the discrepancy, and the remainder lacks a known reason. This sample gives 100,000 or so clones in total; approximately 86% of them show up just once. Under 3.5% of the sample is in the top ten clones. Sequenced sample: PBMCs or T cells enriched from blood (not recorded which). The receptors come from a woman between 45 and 60 years old who had recovered from COVID-19.

The chain employs TRBV27 and TRBJ2-1, with 9 bases matching TRBD2. CDR1 is MNHEY and CDR2 is SMNVEV in the germline V gene (reference sequence). This CDR3 has 14 residues. Trimming cost V 7 bases and J 9 bases; bases outside gene matches: 10. The CDR3 region has the DNA TGTGCCAGCACCCCAGCGGGAGGTTTCGGTGAGCAGTTCTTC. This codes for CASTPAGGFGEQFF.

This chain joins TRBV10-1 and TRBJ2-1, with D perhaps TRBD2 (5 bases). Trimming removed 4 bases at V and 10 bases at J, with 8 bases between. Germline lookup yields CDR1 WNHNN and CDR2 SYGVQD (reference sequence). The CDR3 loop spans 11 amino acids. CDR3 nucleotide sequence: TGCGCCAGCAGTGGAAGCGGAGAGCAGTTCTTC. It translates to CASSGSGEQFF.

The V call is TRBV4-1, the J call TRBJ2-5; TRBD2 agrees at 10 bases. Losses at the gene ends were 5 bases for V and 5 bases for J; bases not matched to a gene: 11. The CDR3 has 16 residues. Germline-derived CDR1 and CDR2 are MGHRA and YSYEKL. This chain's CDR3 is CASSKTPSGSSETQYF. CDR3 coding DNA: TGCGCCAGCAGCAAAACTCCTAGCGGGAGTTCCGAGACCCAGTACTTC.

The chain carries TRBV7-3 and TRBJ2-3; maybe TRBD2 (5 bases). Trimming left V 2 bases short and J 4 bases short, with 7 bases between. The CDR3 runs 13 residues. The germline CDR1 and CDR2 sequences are SGHTA and FQGTGA. The CDR3 here is CASSLLAADTQYF. The CDR3 DNA reads as TGTGCCAGCAGCTTACTAGCCGCAGATACGCAGTATTTT.

The chain has TRBV15 and TRBJ2-1; 11 bases align to TRBD2. Trimming cost V 2 bases and J 8 bases; bases outside gene matches: 2. This CDR3 is built from 14 residues. The germline V gene has CDR1 LNHNV and CDR2 YYDKDF (reference sequence). This CDR3 is CATSRKTSGDEQFF. In DNA, the CDR3 is TGTGCCACCAGCAGAAAGACTAGCGGGGATGAGCAGTTCTTC. The full variable domain, its missing parts supplied by reference TRBV15 and TRBJ2-1, is DAMVIQNPRYQVTQFGKPVTLSCSQTLNHNVMYWYQQKSSQAPKLLFHYYDKDFNNEADTPDNFQSRRPNTSFCFLDIRSPGLGDTAMYLCATSRKTSGDEQFFGPGTRLTVL.

This sequence joins TRBV6-5 and TRBJ2-7, with unresolved D. The CDR3 runs 13 residues. The germline V and J ends were trimmed by 6 bases and 6 bases, with 15 bases remaining between them. Germline-derived CDR1 and CDR2 are MNHEY and SVGAGI. As DNA, the CDR3 is TGTGCCAGCAGCCCGTCCCGGAGTCTCGAGCAGTACTTC. This codes for CASSPSRSLEQYF.

The chain recombines TRBV4-2 with TRBJ2-5; 11 nucleotides agree with TRBD1. The trim removed 1 base at V and 4 bases at J, leaving 11 bases unmatched. Germline CDR1 reads LGHNA; CDR2 reads YNFKEQ. The CDR3 runs to 18 residues. The CDR3 is CASSQGVIGQGASETQYF. DNA of the CDR3: TGTGCCAGCAGCCAAGGGGTGATAGGACAGGGGGCCTCAGAGACCCAGTACTTC.

The table lists this clone with a count of one. The chain employs TRBV29-1 and TRBJ2-7; 9 bases map to TRBD1. The ends lost 0 bases at V and 3 bases at J; junction bases unmatched: 6. This CDR3 contains 15 residues. Germline loops: CDR1 SQVTM, CDR2 ANQGSEA. Here the CDR3 DNA reads TGCAGCGTTGAAGAAACAGGGGGCGGATTCTACGAGCAGTACTTC. Translation gives CSVEETGGGFYEQYF.

This clone appeared once. Other DNA sequences in this specimen translate into the identical CDR3. The chain carries TRBV28 and TRBJ2-6; 8 nucleotides match TRBD1. V was pared by 5 bases and J by 0 bases, with 6 bases of the junction left unmatched. Per germline, CDR1 MDHEN and CDR2 SYDVKM. This CDR3 has 17 residues. DNA for the CDR3: TGTGCCAGCAGTCCAACAGGGGGGTACTCTGGGGCCAACGTCCTGACTTTC. Translating gives CASSPTGGYSGANVLTF.

This sequence joins TRBV14 and TRBJ1-6, with 8 nucleotides matching TRBD1. Losses at the gene ends were 6 bases for V and 4 bases for J; bases not matched to a gene: 5. The CDR3 runs to 15 residues. Per the germline V gene, CDR1 is SGHDN and CDR2 is FVKESK. This CDR3 reads CASSPTGAYNSPLHF. Written as DNA, the CDR3 is TGTGCCAGCAGTCCGACAGGGGCGTATAATTCACCCCTCCACTTT.

The chain employs TRBV30 and TRBJ1-1; tentatively, D is TRBD1 (6 bases). V lost 2 bases to trimming and J lost 4 bases, with 14 bases between them. The V gene's germline CDR1 is GTSNPN and CDR2 SVGIG (reference sequence). The CDR3 has 14 residues. The CDR3 nucleotides read TGTGCCTGGAGTTTGACAGGTTGGGGCACTGAAGCTTTCTTT. Amino acid sequence: CAWSLTGWGTEAFF.

The chain joins TRBV27 to TRBJ1-4; D is possibly TRBD1 (6 bases). Germline CDR1 reads MNHEY; CDR2 reads SMNVEV (reference sequence). Trimming left V 3 bases short and J 2 bases short, with 10 bases between. The CDR3 is made up of 15 amino acids. CDR3 sequence reads: CASSLSGQTNEKLFF. The CDR3 nucleotides read TGTGCCAGCAGTTTGTCTGGACAGACTAATGAAAAACTGTTTTTT.

J is TRBJ1-6 and V is TRBV6-1, with D possibly TRBD1 on 5 matching bases. V gave up 3 bases and J gave up 3 bases, with 9 bases separating them. CDR3 length: 15 residues. Germline CDR1 and CDR2: MNHNS and SASEGT. The CDR3 DNA follows: TGTGCCAGCAGTGATTCCGGACACTATAATTCACCCCTCCACTTT. It is translated as CASSDSGHYNSPLHF.

The J gene is TRBJ2-7, the V gene TRBV12-3 or TRBV12-4; 7 bases line up with TRBD1. Losses at the gene ends were 6 bases for V and 4 bases for J; bases not matched to a gene: 3. This CDR3 has 12 amino acids. The CDR3 protein is CASSETGYEQYF. The CDR3 DNA follows: TGTGCCAGCAGCGAGACAGGGTACGAGCAGTACTTC.

CDR3 in amino acids: CASSKGTDTQYF. The CDR3 nucleotides are TGTGCCAGCAGTAAGGGGACAGATACGCAGTATTTT. This chain joins TRBV6-6 and TRBJ2-3, with D tentatively TRBD1 (5 bases). V lost 5 bases, J lost 3 bases, and 6 bases lay in between. Germline V gene data show CDR1 as MNHNY and CDR2 as SVGAGI (reference sequence). CDR3 length equals 12 residues.

V is TRBV27 and J is TRBJ2-1, with 7 bases lining up with TRBD1. V lost 6 bases, J lost 8 bases, and 7 bases stayed unmatched. The CDR3 is made up of 13 amino acids. The germline V gene has CDR1 MNHEY and CDR2 SMNVEV (reference sequence). The CDR3 is CASRKTGRDEQFF. For the CDR3, the DNA is TGTGCCAGCAGGAAGACAGGGAGAGATGAGCAGTTCTTC.